Listed below are T cell receptor beta chains from one sample, sequenced in a study of T-cell memory formation after mild COVID-19. TCRdb processed the 5' RACE reads anew with MiXCR; each CDR3 protein has one entry. Of fewer than 450,000 distinct CDR3 sequences in the sample, about 21% are singletons; the top ten hold around 12%. Sample: PBMCs or a T cell subset sorted from them (not recorded which). The receptors were gathered from an adult woman who had mild COVID-19 (a few samples of this study predate the infection). Cell type and time point are not known. The CDR3 runs from the conserved cysteine through the conserved F or W. The D gene is left open where the match is weak. Expanded clones get a size class; other rows say once, few or many, or leave the size out.

length	D	size	V	J	DNA	CDR3
16	NA	once	TRBV9	TRBJ2-1	TGTGCCAGCAGCGTAGCTAGTCTAGCGAAGAACAATGAGCAGTTCTTC	CASSVASLAKNNEQFF
16	NA	few	TRBV2	TRBJ2-1	TGTGCCAGCAGTGAAGCGCTGACTCCGGGAGACAATGAGCAGTTCTTC	CASSEALTPGDNEQFF
15	NA	NA	TRBV18	TRBJ1-1	TGTGCCAGCTCACAAAACGCAGGGGAGAACACTGAAGCTTTCTTT	CASSQNAGENTEAFF
12	NA	NA	TRBV7-9	TRBJ2-7	TGTGCCAGCAGACAGCTCTCCTACGAGCAGTACTTC	CASRQLSYEQYF
14	NA	few	TRBV28	TRBJ2-4	TGTGCCAGCAGTTTTACAGGACCCAAAAACATTCAGTACTTC	CASSFTGPKNIQYF
15	TRBD1	many	TRBV5-1	TRBJ1-1	TGCGCCAGCAGCTTGGGACAGGGGATGAACACTGAAGCTTTCTTT	CASSLGQGMNTEAFF
13	TRBD1	NA	TRBV7-2	TRBJ2-2	TGTGCCAGCCGACAGGGGCGAACCGGGGAGCTGTTTTTT	CASRQGRTGELFF
13	NA	NA	TRBV6-6	TRBJ1-1	TGTGCCAGCAGGGCAGGGCTGAACACTGAAGCTTTCTTT	CASRAGLNTEAFF
14	NA	few	TRBV5-6	TRBJ1-2	TGTGCCAGCGTCTGGGGGACGGAGTTCTATGGCTACACCTTC	CASVWGTEFYGYTF
14	TRBD1	few	TRBV7-9	TRBJ1-1	TGTGCCAGCAGCTTTCCGGGACAGGGGGCTGAAGCTTTCTTT	CASSFPGQGAEAFF